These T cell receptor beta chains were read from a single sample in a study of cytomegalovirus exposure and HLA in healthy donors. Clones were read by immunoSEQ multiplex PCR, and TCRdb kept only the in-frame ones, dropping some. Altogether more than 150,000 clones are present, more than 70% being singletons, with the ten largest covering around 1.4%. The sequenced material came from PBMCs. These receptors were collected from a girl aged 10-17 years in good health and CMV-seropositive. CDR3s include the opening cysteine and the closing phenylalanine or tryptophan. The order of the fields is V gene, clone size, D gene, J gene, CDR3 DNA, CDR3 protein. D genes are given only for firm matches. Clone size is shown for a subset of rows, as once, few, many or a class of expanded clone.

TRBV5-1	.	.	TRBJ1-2	TGCGCCAGCAGCTTGCCCCCTTCGGGCTACACCTTC	CASSLPPSGYTF
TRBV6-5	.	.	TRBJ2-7	TGTGCCAGCAGTTATGGCCGGGACTCGGATTACGAGCAGTACTTC	CASSYGRDSDYEQYF
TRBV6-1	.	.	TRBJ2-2	TGTGCCAGCAGTGGCCGTCAGGGATACTCCGGGGAGCTGTTTTTT	CASSGRQGYSGELFF
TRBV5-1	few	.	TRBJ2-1	TGCGCCAGCAGCCATGGGACTTTCGACAATGAGCAGTTCTTC	CASSHGTFDNEQFF
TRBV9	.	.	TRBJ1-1	TGTGCCAGCAGCGTAGGCGGGGCCACGGCTGAAGCTTTCTTT	CASSVGGATAEAFF
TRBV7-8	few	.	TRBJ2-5	TGTGCCAGCAGCTCAGGGGCGTTGTACCAAGAGACCCAGTACTTC	CASSSGALYQETQYF
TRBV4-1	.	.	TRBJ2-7	TGCGCCAGCAGCCAAGTAGTCAGGGGAGAGGAGCAGTACTTC	CASSQVVRGEEQYF
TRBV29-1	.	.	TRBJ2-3	TGCAGCGTTGCTTTCGGACTCTCCTTGCTGTATTTT	CSVAFGLSLLYF
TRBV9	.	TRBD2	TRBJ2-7	TGTGCCAGCAGCGTAACTCCGGGACTAGCGTACGAGCAGTACTTC	CASSVTPGLAYEQYF
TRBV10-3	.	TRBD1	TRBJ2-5	TGTGCCATTCAGAAGACAGGGGGCGTAGAGACCCAGTACTTC	CAIQKTGGVETQYF
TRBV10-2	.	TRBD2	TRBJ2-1	TGCGCCAGCGGATGGATCAGGACTAGCGGCTACAATGAGCAGTTCTTC	CASGWIRTSGYNEQFF
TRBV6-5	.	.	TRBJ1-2	TGTGCCAGCAGTCAAGGAGGTCTGAGCTATGGCTACACCTTC	CASSQGGLSYGYTF
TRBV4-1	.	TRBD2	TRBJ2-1	TGCGCCAGCAATAGACTAGCGGGAGATAATGAGCAGTTCTTC	CASNRLAGDNEQFF
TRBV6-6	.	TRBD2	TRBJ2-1	TGTGCCAGCACCCAGCGGGGATCTTACAATGAGCAGTTCTTC	CASTQRGSYNEQFF
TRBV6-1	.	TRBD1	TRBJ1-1	TGTGCCAGCAGTCCGGTGGGACAGGGGTTCACTGAAGCTTTCTTT	CASSPVGQGFTEAFF
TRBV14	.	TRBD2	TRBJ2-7	TGTGCCAGCAGCCCGGGTCGCTCCGCGGGAGGGCCTAACGAGCAGTACTTC	CASSPGRSAGGPNEQYF
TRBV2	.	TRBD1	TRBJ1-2	TGTGCCAGCAGTGAAGCGGCTCGGGGACAGGGTAACTATGGCTACACCTTC	CASSEAARGQGNYGYTF
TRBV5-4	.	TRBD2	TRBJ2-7	TGTGCCAGCAGCCCCTGGGCAAGCGGGAGCTACGAGCAGTACTTC	CASSPWASGSYEQYF
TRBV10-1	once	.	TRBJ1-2	TGCGCCAGCAGTGTACAGGAAAACTATGGCTACACCTTC	CASSVQENYGYTF
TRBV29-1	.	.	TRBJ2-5	TGCAGCTTATTGGTGTCTGAAAACCCAGGAGAGACCCAGTACTTC	CSLLVSENPGETQYF
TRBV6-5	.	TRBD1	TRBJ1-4	TGTGCCAGCAGCGGACAGGGGAATAATGAAAAACTGTTTTTT	CASSGQGNNEKLFF
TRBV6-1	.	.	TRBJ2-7	TGTGCCAGCAGTCCTGCAGGGATCTCCTACGAGCAGTACTTC	CASSPAGISYEQYF
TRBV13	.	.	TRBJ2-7	TGTGCCAGCAGCTTAGTTTACTACGAGCAGTACTTC	CASSLVYYEQYF
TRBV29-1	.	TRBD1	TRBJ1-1	TGCAGCGTTGCCGGACAGGGGAACACTGAAGCTTTCTTT	CSVAGQGNTEAFF
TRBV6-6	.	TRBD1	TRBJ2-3	TGTGCCAGCATACACCGGGACAGGGTCACAGATACGCAGTATTTT	CASIHRDRVTDTQYF
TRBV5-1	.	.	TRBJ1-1	TGCGCCAGCAGCTTGGTGTGGAGGGAAACCGCTACGAACACTGAAGCTTTCTTT	CASSLVWRETATNTEAFF
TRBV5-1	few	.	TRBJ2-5	TGCGCCAGCAGCTTGGGGCGGTCTCAAGAGACCCAGTACTTC	CASSLGRSQETQYF
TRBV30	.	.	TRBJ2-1	TGTGCCTGGAGCAACAATGGTTGGAGTGGATACAATGAGCAGTTCTTC	CAWSNNGWSGYNEQFF
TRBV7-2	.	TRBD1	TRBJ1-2	TGTGCCAGCAGCAAGGGACAGGCGTATGGCTACACCTTC	CASSKGQAYGYTF
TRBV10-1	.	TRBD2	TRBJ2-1	TGCGCCAGCAGTGAGATTGTCGGACTAGCGGGAGCGGGCAATGAGCAGTTCTTC	CASSEIVGLAGAGNEQFF
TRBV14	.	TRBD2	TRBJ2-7	TGTGCCAGCAGCCAAGAGGTCAGCGGGAGTTGGCCCTACGAGCAGTACTTC	CASSQEVSGSWPYEQYF
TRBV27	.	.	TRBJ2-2	TGTGCCAGCGCCCCAGGGTTGGTCACCGGGGAGCTGTTTTTT	CASAPGLVTGELFF
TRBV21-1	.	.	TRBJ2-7	TGTGCCAGCGGAGTTTCCTACGAGCAGTACTTC	CASGVSYEQYF
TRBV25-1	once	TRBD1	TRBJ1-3	TGTGCCAGCAGTGAAGGGGGACAGGGAAAATCCGGAAACACCATATATTTT	CASSEGGQGKSGNTIYF
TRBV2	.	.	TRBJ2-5	TGTGCCAACGCCCGGGACTACCAAGAGACCCAGTACTTC	CANARDYQETQYF
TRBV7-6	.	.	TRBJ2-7	TGTGCCAGTATGGGGGCGGGAGTGGACGAGCAGTACTTC	CASMGAGVDEQYF
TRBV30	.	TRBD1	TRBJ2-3	TGTGCCTCCCGGGACAGACACACAGATACGCAGTATTTT	CASRDRHTDTQYF
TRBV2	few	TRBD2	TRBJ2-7	TGTGCCAGCAGTACAAGCGGGAGCGATTACGAGCAGTACTTC	CASSTSGSDYEQYF
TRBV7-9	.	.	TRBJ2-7	TGTGCCAGCAGTTACGGACCCGCGGGGGAGCAGTACTTC	CASSYGPAGEQYF
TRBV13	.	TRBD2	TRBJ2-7	TGTGCCAGCAGCCCCCTTAGCGGGAACTCCTACGAGCAGTACTTC	CASSPLSGNSYEQYF
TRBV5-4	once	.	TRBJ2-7	TGTGCCAGCAGCCCTACACAGGGAGAAGAGGCCTTGGACGAGCAGTACTTC	CASSPTQGEEALDEQYF
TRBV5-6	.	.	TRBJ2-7	TGTGCCAGCAGCTCGACCAGGGAGGCGGGGATCTACGAGCAGTACTTC	CASSSTREAGIYEQYF
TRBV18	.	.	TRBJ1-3	TGTGCCAGCTCATCCCAATTACAGGAGAACTCTGGAAACACCATATATTTT	CASSSQLQENSGNTIYF
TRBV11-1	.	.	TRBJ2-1	TGTGCCAGCAGCTTAGATCATAGCCCGATGAGTGAGCAGTTCTTC	CASSLDHSPMSEQFF
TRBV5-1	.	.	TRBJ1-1	TGCGCCAGCAGCTTGGTAGGTAGGGAGACTGAAGCTTTCTTT	CASSLVGRETEAFF
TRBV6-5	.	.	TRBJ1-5	TGTGCCAGCAAATTCGGGGGAAGCAATCAGCCCCAGCATTTT	CASKFGGSNQPQHF
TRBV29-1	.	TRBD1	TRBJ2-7	TGCAGCGTCCTCCGAGACAGGGAAGCCGAGCAGTACTTC	CSVLRDREAEQYF
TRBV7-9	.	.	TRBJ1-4	TGTGCCAGCAGCCCCATCGGAACTAATGAAAAACTGTTTTTT	CASSPIGTNEKLFF
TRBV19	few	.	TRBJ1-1	TGTGCCAGTAGTATAGACGGTCCCTCCCGGACTGAAGCTTTCTTT	CASSIDGPSRTEAFF
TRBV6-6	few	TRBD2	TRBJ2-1	TGTGCCAGCAGACCCCCGGGACTAGCGGGAGGCCATGAGCAGTTCTTC	CASRPPGLAGGHEQFF
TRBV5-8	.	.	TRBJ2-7	TGTGCCAGCAGTTTAAGTTACACCCTCTACGAGCAGTACTTC	CASSLSYTLYEQYF
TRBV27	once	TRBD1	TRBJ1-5	TGTGCCAGCAGTCCCCGCCGGACAGGGGGCGAGCCCCAGCATTTT	CASSPRRTGGEPQHF
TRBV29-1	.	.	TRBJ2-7	TGCAGCGTTTCCGCTGGGGAGGTCTCCTACGAGCAGTACTTC	CSVSAGEVSYEQYF
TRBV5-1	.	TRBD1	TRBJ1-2	TGCGCCAGCAGCTTGGGGACAGGGATGAACTATGGCTACACCTTC	CASSLGTGMNYGYTF
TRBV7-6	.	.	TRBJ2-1	TGTGCCAGCAGCTCTCAAGGGGAGGCCTACAATGAGCAGTTCTTC	CASSSQGEAYNEQFF